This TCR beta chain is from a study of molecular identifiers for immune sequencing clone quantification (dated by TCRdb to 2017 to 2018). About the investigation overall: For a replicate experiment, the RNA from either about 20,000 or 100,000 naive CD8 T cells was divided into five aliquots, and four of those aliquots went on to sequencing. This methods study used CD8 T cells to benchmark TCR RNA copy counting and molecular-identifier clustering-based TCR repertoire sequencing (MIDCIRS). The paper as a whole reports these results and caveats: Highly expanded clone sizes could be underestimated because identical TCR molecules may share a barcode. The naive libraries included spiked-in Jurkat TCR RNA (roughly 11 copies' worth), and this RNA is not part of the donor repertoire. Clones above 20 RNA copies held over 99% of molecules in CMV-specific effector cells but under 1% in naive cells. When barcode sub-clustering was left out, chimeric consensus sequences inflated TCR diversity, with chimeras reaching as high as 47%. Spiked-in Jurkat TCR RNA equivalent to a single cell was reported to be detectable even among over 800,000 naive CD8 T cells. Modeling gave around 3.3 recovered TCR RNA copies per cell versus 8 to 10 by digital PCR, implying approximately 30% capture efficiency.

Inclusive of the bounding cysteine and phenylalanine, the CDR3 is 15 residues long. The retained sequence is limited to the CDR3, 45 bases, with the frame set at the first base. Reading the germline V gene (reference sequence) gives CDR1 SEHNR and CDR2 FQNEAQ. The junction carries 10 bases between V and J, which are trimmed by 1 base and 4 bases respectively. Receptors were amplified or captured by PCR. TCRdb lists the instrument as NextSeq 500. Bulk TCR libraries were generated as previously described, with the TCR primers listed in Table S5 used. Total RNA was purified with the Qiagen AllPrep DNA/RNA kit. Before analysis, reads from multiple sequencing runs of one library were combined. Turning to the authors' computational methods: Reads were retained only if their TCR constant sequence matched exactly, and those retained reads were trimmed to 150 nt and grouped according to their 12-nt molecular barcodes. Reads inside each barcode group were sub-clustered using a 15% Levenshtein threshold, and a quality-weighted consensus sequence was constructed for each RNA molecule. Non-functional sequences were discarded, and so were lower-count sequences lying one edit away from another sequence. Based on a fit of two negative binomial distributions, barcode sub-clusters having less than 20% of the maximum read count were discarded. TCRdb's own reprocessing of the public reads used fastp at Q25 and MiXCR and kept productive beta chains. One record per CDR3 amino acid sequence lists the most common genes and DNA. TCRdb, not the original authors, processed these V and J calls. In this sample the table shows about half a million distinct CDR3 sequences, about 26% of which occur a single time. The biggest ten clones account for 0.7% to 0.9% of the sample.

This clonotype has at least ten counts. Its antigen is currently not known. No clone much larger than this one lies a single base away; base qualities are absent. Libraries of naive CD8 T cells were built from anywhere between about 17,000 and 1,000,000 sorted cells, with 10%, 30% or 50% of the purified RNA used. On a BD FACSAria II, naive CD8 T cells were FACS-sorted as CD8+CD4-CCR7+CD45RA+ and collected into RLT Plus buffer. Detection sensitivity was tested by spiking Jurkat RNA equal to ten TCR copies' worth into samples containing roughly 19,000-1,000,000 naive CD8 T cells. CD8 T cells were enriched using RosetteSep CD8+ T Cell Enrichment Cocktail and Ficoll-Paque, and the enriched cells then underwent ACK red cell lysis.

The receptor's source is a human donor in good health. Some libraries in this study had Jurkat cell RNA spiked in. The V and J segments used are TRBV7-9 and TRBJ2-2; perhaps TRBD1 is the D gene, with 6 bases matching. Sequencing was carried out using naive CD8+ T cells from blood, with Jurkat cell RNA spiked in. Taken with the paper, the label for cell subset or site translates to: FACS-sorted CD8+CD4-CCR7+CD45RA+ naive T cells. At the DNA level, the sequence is TGTGCCAGCAGCTTAGTCGCAGGGGTCACCGGGGAGCTGTTTTTT. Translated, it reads CASSLVAGVTGELFF.